The present entry profiles one T cell receptor beta chain with its context. Its antigen is unidentified. Researchers defined stable Graves' hyperthyroidism as no ophthalmopathy progression within 18 months. Together with thyroid ultrasound, orbital computed tomography, serum thyroxine and TRAb, clinical symptoms were used for diagnoses. RNA transcripts were the template for amplifying TCR beta CDR3 regions. RT-PCR in the first round (using the HTBI primer set) targeted the TCR CDR3. TCRdb redid the calling of the multiplex PCR reads with MiXCR, one entry per CDR3 protein. The sample records under 350,000 distinct CDR3 sequences, roughly 21% being singletons. This sample stems from a study of T cells in Graves' hyperthyroidism and ophthalmopathy. Findings and caveats of the study: Most expanded thyroid clonotypes above 0.001 recurred in blood. Model predictions of ophthalmopathy came a median about 6.3 months before onset.

Germline V lookup: CDR1 KGHSH, CDR2 LQKENI. This CDR3 comprises 12 residues. Trimming cost V 3 bases and J 7 bases, with 10 bases left between them. This sequence originates from a woman aged 45-60 years with Graves' hyperthyroidism. Sequences were obtained from blood. The gene calls are TRBV18 and TRBJ2-7; D not resolved. Here the CDR3 reads CASSPITREQYF. CDR3 DNA sequence: TGTGCCAGCTCACCCATTACCCGGGAGCAGTACTTC.